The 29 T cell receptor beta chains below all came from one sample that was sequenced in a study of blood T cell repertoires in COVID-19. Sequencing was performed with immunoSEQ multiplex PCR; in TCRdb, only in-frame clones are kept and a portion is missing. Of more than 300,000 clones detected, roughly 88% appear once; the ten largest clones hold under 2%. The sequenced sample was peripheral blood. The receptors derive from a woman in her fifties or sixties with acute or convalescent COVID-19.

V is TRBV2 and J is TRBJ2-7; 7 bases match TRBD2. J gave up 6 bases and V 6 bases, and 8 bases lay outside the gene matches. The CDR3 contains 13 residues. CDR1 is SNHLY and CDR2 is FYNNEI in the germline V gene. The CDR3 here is CASRGTSVGEQYF. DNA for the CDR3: TGTGCCAGCAGAGGCACTAGCGTCGGCGAGCAGTACTTC.

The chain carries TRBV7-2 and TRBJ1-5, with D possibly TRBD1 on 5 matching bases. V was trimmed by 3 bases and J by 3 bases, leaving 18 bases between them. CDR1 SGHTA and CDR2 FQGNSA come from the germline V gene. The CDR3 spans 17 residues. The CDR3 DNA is TGTGCCAGCAGCTTTTATCAGGGCAGGGCACTCAATCAGCCCCAGCATTTT. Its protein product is CASSFYQGRALNQPQHF.

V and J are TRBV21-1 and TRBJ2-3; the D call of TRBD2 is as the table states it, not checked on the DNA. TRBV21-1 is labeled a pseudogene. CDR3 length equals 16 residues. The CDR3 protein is CASSKRGREAADTQYF. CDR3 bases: TGTGCCAGCAGCAAACGTGGCAGGGAGGCCGCGGATACGCAGTATTTT.

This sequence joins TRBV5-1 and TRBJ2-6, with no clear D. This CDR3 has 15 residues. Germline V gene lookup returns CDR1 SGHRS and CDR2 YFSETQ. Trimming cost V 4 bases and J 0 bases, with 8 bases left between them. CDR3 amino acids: CASSIRVSGANVLTF. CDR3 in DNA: TGCGCCAGCAGCATCCGGGTCTCTGGGGCCAACGTCCTGACTTTC.

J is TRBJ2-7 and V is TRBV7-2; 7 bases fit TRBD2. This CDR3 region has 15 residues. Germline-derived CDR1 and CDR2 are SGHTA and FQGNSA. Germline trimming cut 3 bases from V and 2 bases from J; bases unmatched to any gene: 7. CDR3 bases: TGTGCCAGCAGCTTGTCGGGGGGATCTACCTACGAGCAGTACTTC. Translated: CASSLSGGSTYEQYF.

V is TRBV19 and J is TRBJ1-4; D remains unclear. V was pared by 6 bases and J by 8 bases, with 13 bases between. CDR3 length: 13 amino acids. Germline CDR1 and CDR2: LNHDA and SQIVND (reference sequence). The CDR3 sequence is CASRSWAGEKLFF. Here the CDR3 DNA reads TGTGCCAGTAGAAGTTGGGCGGGCGAAAAACTGTTTTTT.

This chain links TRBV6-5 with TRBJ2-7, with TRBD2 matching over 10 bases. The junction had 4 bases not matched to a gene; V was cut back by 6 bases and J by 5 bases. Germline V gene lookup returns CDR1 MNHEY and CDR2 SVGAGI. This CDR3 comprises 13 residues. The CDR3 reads CASSDLAGDEQYF. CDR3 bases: TGTGCCAGCAGCGATCTAGCGGGAGACGAGCAGTACTTC.

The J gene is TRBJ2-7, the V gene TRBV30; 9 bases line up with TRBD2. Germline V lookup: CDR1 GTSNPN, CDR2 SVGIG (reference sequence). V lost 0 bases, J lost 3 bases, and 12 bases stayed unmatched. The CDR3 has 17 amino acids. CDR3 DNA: TGTGCCTGGAGTGTACGTGGGCGGGAGGGCCGACGCTACGAGCAGTACTTC. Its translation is CAWSVRGREGRRYEQYF.

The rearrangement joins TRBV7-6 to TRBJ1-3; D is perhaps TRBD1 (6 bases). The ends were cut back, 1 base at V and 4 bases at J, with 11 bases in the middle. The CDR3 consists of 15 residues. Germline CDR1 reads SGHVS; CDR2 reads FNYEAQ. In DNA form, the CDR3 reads TGTGCCAGCAGCTTAGGCAGGGGCTCGGGAAACACCATATATTTT. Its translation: CASSLGRGSGNTIYF.

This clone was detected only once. The CDR3 spells CASSPSGKPGNTIYF. The CDR3 DNA reads as TGTGCCAGCAGCCCCTCGGGGAAACCTGGAAACACCATATATTTT. The chain uses TRBV7-3 and TRBJ1-3; D gene unclear. The V end lost 5 bases, the J end lost 2 bases, and 13 bases lay between the germline ends. CDR1 and CDR2 (germline): SGHTA, FQGTGA. This CDR3 has 15 residues.

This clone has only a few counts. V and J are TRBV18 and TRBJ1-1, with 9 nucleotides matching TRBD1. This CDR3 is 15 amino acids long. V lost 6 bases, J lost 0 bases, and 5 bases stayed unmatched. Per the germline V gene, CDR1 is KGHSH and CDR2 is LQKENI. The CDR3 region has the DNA TGTGCCAGCTCGTACAGGGGGCTTATGAACACTGAAGCTTTCTTT. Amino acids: CASSYRGLMNTEAFF. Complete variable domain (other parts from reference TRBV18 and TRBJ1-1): NAGVMQNPRHLVRRRGQEARLRCSPMKGHSHVYWYRQLPEEGLKFMVYLQKENIIDESGMPKERFSAEFPKEGPSILRIQQVVRGDSAAYFCASSYRGLMNTEAFFGQGTRLTVV.

This CDR3 reads CASSGHRKNTGELFF. Written as DNA, the CDR3 is TGTGCCAGCAGTGGGCATCGGAAGAACACCGGGGAGCTGTTTTTT. The chain employs TRBV28 and TRBJ2-2; no clear D. V lost 5 bases to trimming and J lost 1 base, with 11 bases between them. CDR3 length: 15 amino acids. CDR1 MDHEN and CDR2 SYDVKM come from the germline V gene. The variable domain in full, completed from reference TRBV28 and TRBJ2-2, reads DVKVTQSSRYLVKRTGEKVFLECVQDMDHENMFWYRQDPGLGLRLIYFSYDVKMKEKGDIPEGYSVSREKKERFSLILESASTNQTSMYLCASSGHRKNTGELFFGEGSRLTVL.

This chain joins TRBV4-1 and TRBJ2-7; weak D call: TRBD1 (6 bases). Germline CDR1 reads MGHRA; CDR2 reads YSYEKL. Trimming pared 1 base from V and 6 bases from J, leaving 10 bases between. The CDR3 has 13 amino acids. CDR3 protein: CASSQVARGEQYF. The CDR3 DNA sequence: TGCGCCAGCAGCCAAGTGGCCAGGGGCGAGCAGTACTTC.

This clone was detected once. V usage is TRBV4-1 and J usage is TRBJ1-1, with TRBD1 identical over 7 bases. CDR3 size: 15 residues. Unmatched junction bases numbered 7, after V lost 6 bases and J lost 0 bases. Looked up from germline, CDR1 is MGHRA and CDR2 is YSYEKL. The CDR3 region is CASRLTGTVNTEAFF. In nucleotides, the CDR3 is TGCGCCAGCAGGTTGACCGGGACAGTGAACACTGAAGCTTTCTTT.

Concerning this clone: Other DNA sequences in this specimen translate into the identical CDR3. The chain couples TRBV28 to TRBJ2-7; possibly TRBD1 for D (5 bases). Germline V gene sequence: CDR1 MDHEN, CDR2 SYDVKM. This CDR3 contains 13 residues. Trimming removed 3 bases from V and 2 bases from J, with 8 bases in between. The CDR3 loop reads CASSFTGTYEQYF. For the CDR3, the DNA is TGTGCCAGCAGTTTTACAGGCACCTACGAGCAGTACTTC.

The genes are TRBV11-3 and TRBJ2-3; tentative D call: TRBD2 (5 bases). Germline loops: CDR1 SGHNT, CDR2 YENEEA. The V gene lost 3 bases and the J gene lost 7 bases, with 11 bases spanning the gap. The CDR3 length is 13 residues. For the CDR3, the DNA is TGTGCCAGCAGCTTTGGAGGAGAGTATACGCAGTATTTT. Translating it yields CASSFGGEYTQYF. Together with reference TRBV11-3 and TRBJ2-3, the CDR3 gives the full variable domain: EAGVVQSPRYKIIEKKQPVAFWCNPISGHNTLYWYLQNLGQGPELLIRYENEEAVDDSQLPKDRFSAERLKGVDSTLKIQPAELGDSAVYLCASSFGGEYTQYFGPGTRLTVL.

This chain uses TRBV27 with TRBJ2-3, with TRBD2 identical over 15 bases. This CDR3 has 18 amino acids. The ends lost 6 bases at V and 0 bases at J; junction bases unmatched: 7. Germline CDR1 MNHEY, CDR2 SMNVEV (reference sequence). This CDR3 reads CASSSGLAGGPSTDTQYF. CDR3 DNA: TGTGCCAGCAGCTCCGGACTAGCGGGAGGGCCGAGCACAGATACGCAGTATTTT.

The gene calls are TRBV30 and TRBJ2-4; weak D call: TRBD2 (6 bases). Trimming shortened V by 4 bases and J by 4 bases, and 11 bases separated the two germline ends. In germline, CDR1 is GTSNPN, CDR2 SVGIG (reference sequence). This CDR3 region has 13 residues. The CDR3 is CAWTGLEKNIQYF. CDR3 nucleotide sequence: TGTGCCTGGACGGGACTGGAGAAAAACATTCAGTACTTC.

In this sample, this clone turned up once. The DNA of the CDR3 is TGTGCCAGCAGCTGGGGCCGGGAGCAGCCCCAGCATTTT. Protein: CASSWGREQPQHF. V usage is TRBV7-9 and J usage is TRBJ1-5; perhaps TRBD1 as D (5 bases). Germline CDR1 reads SEHNR; CDR2 reads FQNEAQ (reference sequence). Trimming removed 4 bases from V and 7 bases from J, with 11 bases in between. The CDR3 is 13 amino acids.

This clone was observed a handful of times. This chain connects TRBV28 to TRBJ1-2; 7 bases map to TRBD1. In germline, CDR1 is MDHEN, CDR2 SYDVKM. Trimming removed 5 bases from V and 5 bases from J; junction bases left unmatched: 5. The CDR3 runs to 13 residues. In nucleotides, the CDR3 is TGTGCCAGCAGTGACAGGACAGGTTATGGCTACACCTTC. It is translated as CASSDRTGYGYTF.

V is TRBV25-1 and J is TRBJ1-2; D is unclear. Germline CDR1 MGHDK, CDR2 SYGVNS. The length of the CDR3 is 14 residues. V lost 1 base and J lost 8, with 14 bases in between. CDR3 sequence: CASSEFVRTTGYTF. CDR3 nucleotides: TGTGCCAGCAGTGAATTTGTGAGAACGACAGGCTACACCTTC.

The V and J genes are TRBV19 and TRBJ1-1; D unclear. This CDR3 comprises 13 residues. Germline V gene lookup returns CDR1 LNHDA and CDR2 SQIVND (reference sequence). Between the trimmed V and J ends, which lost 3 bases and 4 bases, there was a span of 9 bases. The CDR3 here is CASSILLATEAFF. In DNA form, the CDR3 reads TGTGCCAGTAGTATTCTCTTGGCCACTGAAGCTTTCTTT. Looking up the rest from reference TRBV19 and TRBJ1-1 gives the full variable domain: DGGITQSPKYLFRKEGQNVTLSCEQNLNHDAMYWYRQDPGQGLRLIYYSQIVNDFQKGDIAEGYSVSREKKESFPLTVTSAQKNPTAFYLCASSILLATEAFFGQGTRLTVV.

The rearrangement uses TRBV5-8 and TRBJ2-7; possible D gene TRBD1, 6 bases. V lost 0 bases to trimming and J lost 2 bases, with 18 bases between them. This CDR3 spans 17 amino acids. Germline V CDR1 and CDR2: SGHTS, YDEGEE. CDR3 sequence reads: CASSLGQLNRDTYEQYF. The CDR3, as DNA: TGTGCCAGCAGCTTGGGTCAACTTAACAGGGATACCTACGAGCAGTACTTC.

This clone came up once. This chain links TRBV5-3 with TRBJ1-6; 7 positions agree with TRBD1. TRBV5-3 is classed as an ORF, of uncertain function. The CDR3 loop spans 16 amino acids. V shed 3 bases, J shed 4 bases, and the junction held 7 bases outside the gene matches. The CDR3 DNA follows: TGTGCCAGAAGCTATATACCGGGACAGTATAATTCACCCCTCCACTTT. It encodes CARSYIPGQYNSPLHF.

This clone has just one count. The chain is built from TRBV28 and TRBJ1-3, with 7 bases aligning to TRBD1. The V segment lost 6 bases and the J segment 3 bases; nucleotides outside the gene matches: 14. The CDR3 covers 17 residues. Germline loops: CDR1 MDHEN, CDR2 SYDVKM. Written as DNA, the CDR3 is TGTGCCAGCAGCTCCCTTGGTAAAGGGGACAGTGGAAACACCATATATTTT. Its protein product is CASSSLGKGDSGNTIYF.

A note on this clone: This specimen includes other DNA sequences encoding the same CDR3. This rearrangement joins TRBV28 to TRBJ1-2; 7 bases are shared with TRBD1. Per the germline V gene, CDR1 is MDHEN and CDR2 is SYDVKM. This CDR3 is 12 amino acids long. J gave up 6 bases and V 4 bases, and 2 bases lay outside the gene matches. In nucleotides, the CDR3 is TGTGCCAGCAGTTCGGGGACAGATGGCTACACCTTC. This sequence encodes CASSSGTDGYTF.

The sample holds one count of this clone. This chain's CDR3 is CASKIRTGLNSPLHF. DNA of the CDR3: TGTGCCAGCAAGATACGGACAGGGCTTAATTCACCCCTCCACTTT. V gene TRBV6-4 combines with J gene TRBJ1-6, with 8 bases identical to TRBD1. Germline CDR1 MRHNA, CDR2 SNTAGT. CDR3 length: 15 residues. With 7 bases clipped from V and 6 bases from J, the junction kept 8 bases outside the gene matches.

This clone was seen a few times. Written as DNA, the CDR3 is TGTGCCAGCAGCATCAAGGGAGTCTCTGGGGCCAACGTCCTGACTTTC. This translates into CASSIKGVSGANVLTF. The rearrangement joins TRBV7-2 to TRBJ2-6; perhaps TRBD2 as D (5 bases). Germline loops: CDR1 SGHTA, CDR2 FQGNSA. The CDR3 loop spans 16 amino acids. The ends were cut back, 5 bases at V and 0 bases at J, with 11 bases in the middle.

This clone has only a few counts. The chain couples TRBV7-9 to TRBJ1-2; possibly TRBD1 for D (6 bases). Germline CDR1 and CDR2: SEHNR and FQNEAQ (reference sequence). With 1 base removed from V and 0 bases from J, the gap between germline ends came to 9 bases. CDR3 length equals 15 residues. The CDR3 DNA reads TGTGCCAGCAGCTTAGGGGGGCGAGCTAACTATGGCTACACCTTC. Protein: CASSLGGRANYGYTF.